This TCR beta chain was recorded in a study of CD8 T cells in Susac syndrome. This clonotype was seen a single time. RNA was extracted with the RNeasy kit, and a quantity of roughly 0.5 to 1 ug was reverse transcribed using random hexamers. TCRdb used MiXCR to reprocess the immunoSEQ multiplex PCR reads, holding one entry per CDR3 protein. The sample carries 84,000 or so distinct CDR3 sequences, approximately 96% recorded once. The CDR3 length is 13 residues. CDR1 and CDR2 (germline): SQVTM, ANQGSEA. Trimming cost V 5 bases and J 0 bases, with 7 bases left between them. The TCR sequence derives from a human donor with Susac syndrome. This sequence joins TRBV29-1 and TRBJ2-2; D remains unclear. Sequencing was done on a sample of CD8+ T cells from PBMCs. CDR3 DNA: TGCAGCGTTTTGTTCCCGAACACCGGGGAGCTGTTTTTT. Its translation: CSVLFPNTGELFF.